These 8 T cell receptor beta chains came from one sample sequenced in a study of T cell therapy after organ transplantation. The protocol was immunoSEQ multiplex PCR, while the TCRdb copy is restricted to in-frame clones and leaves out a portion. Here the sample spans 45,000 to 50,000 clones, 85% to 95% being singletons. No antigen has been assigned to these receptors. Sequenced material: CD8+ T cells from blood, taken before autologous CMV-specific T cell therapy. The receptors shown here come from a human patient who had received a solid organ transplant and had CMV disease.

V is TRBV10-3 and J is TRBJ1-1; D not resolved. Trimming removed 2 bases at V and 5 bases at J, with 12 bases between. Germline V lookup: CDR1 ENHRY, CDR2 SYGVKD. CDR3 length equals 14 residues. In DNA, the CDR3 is TGTGCCATCAGTGAGGTGGACCCGAAAACTGAAGCTTTCTTT. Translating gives CAISEVDPKTEAFF.

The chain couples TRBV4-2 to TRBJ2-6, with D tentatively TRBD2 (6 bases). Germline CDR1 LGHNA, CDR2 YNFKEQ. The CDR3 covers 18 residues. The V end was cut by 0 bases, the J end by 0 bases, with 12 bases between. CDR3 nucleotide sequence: TGTGCCAGCAGCCAAGATTGGCCTAGCGACTCTGGGGCCAACGTCCTGACTTTC. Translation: CASSQDWPSDSGANVLTF.

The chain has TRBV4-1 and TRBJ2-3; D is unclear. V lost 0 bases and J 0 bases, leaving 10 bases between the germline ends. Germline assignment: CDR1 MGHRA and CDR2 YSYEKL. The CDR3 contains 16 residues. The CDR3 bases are TGCGCCAGCAGCCAAGAGAGTCAGGATAGCACAGATACGCAGTATTTT. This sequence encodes CASSQESQDSTDTQYF.

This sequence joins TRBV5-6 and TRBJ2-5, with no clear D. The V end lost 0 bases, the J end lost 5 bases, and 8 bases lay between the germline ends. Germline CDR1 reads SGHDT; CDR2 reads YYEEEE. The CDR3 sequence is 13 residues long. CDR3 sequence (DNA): TGTGCCAGCAGCTTGGGGGTCGGGGAGACCCAGTACTTC. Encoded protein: CASSLGVGETQYF.

The CDR3 DNA reads as TGTGCCAGCAGCCTCCCTGCTGATCCCGAGAGTTCGGTCTATGGCTACACCTTC. Translated: CASSLPADPESSVYGYTF. The chain uses TRBV7-8 and TRBJ1-2, with unresolved D. Trimming shortened V by 5 bases and J by 4 bases, and 26 bases separated the two germline ends. Germline CDR1 reads SGHVS; CDR2 reads FQNEAQ. The CDR3 length is 18 residues.

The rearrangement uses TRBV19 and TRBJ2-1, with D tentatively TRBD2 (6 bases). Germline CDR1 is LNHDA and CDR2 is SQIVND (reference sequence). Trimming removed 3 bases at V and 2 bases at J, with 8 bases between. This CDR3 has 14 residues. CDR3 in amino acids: CASSIQRAYNEQFF. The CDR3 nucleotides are TGTGCCAGTAGTATCCAGCGGGCCTACAATGAGCAGTTCTTC.

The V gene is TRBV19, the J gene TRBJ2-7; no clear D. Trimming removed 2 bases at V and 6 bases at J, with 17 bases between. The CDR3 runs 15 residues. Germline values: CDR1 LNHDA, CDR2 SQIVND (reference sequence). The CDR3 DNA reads TGTGCCAGTAGTATAACTGACACCGGACCGGTCGAGCAGTACTTC. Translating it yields CASSITDTGPVEQYF.

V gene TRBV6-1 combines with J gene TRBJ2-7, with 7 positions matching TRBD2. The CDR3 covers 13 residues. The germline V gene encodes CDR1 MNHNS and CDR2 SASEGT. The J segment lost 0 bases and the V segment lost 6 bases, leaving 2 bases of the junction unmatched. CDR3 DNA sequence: TGTGCCAGCAGGGGAGGGACCTCCTACGAGCAGTACTTC. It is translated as CASRGGTSYEQYF.